The next 22 T cell receptor beta chains were all read from a single sample in a study of blood T cell repertoires in COVID-19. Assay used: immunoSEQ multiplex PCR; TCRdb lists only in-frame clones, some missing. This table holds around 20,000 clones, around 90% found once. Material: peripheral blood. These receptors all stem from a human donor in a cohort sampled during active COVID-19. The donor label of this sample is uncertain.

The rearrangement joins TRBV12-5 to TRBJ2-3, with D perhaps matching TRBD2 (6 bases). V was trimmed by 5 bases and J by 9 bases, leaving 21 bases between them. The CDR3 contains 15 residues. Germline CDR1 LGHNT, CDR2 FRNRAP. CDR3 region: CASGPRAGIVGTQYF. CDR3 coding DNA: TGTGCTAGTGGTCCCCGGGCGGGGATCGTGGGGACGCAGTATTTT.

The chain links TRBV4-1 to TRBJ2-1; TRBD2 agrees at 7 bases. Germline V CDR1 and CDR2: MGHRA, YSYEKL. This CDR3 spans 15 amino acids. V lost 0 bases, J lost 4 bases, and 3 bases stayed unmatched. CDR3 region: CASSQDPGGYNEQFF. The CDR3 coding sequence is TGCGCCAGCAGCCAAGATCCGGGAGGTTACAATGAGCAGTTCTTC.

The gene calls are TRBV30 and TRBJ1-1, with D unclear. Germline V gives CDR1 GTSNPN, CDR2 SVGIG (reference sequence). The CDR3 loop spans 12 amino acids. V was pared by 4 bases and J by 4 bases, with 10 bases between. CDR3 amino acids: CAWNSGSTEAFF. The CDR3 DNA reads as TGTGCCTGGAACAGTGGGAGCACTGAAGCTTTCTTT.

This clone showed up just once. The genes are TRBV5-1 and TRBJ2-5, with 7 bases aligning to TRBD2. CDR3 length: 13 amino acids. Germline values: CDR1 SGHRS, CDR2 YFSETQ. The junction had 0 bases not matched to a gene; V was cut back by 2 bases and J by 2 bases. DNA of the CDR3: TGCGCCAGCAGCTTCGGGAGGCAAGAGACCCAGTACTTC. Protein: CASSFGRQETQYF.

The chain couples TRBV25-1 to TRBJ1-4, with D possibly TRBD1 on 5 matching bases. V shed 3 bases and J shed 7 bases, with 15 bases lying between them. This CDR3 is built from 15 residues. Germline lookup yields CDR1 MGHDK and CDR2 SYGVNS. The CDR3 spells CASSDPGRGSEKLFF. The CDR3 coding sequence is TGTGCCAGCAGTGACCCAGGGAGGGGAAGTGAAAAACTGTTTTTT.

The chain couples TRBV7-2 to TRBJ2-5; perhaps TRBD1 as D (5 bases). Germline loops: CDR1 SGHTA, CDR2 FQGNSA. The length of the CDR3 is 14 residues. With 5 bases removed from V and 2 bases from J, the gap between germline ends came to 12 bases. The CDR3 here is CASSTHRLQETQYF. The CDR3 DNA sequence: TGTGCCAGCAGCACCCACAGGTTACAAGAGACCCAGTACTTC.

The J gene is TRBJ2-3, the V gene TRBV19; D is undetermined. Trimming left V 2 bases short and J 1 base short, with 4 bases between. The CDR3 runs 13 residues. Per the germline V gene, CDR1 is LNHDA and CDR2 is SQIVND (reference sequence). CDR3 sequence (DNA): TGTGCCAGTAGTATACGGGGCACAGATACGCAGTATTTT. Translating it yields CASSIRGTDTQYF.

The chain joins TRBV5-1 to TRBJ1-1; 7 positions match TRBD1. The CDR3 spans 14 residues. Germline CDR1 SGHRS, CDR2 YFSETQ. V was clipped by 0 bases and J by 3 bases; unmatched bases: 2. The CDR3 DNA reads TGCGCCAGCAGCTTGGGAGGGGGCGACACTGAAGCTTTCTTT. Translated, it gives CASSLGGGDTEAFF.

The chain recombines TRBV2 with TRBJ2-3; D might be TRBD1 (6 bases). The CDR3 covers 12 residues. Trimming took off 8 bases at V and 5 bases at J, with 11 bases between the two ends. Per the germline V gene, CDR1 is SNHLY and CDR2 is FYNNEI. CDR3 amino acids: CASPRGGDTQYF. CDR3 coding DNA: TGTGCCAGCCCCCGAGGGGGAGATACGCAGTATTTT.

The V call is TRBV15, the J call TRBJ2-4; D perhaps matches TRBD1 (5 bases). Germline V gene sequence: CDR1 LNHNV, CDR2 YYDKDF (reference sequence). The V end lost 3 bases, the J end lost 5 bases, and 14 bases lay between the germline ends. The CDR3 runs 15 residues. The CDR3 nucleotides read TGTGCCACCAGCAGGGCTGCAGGGCCTGAAAACATTCAGTACTTC. Translation: CATSRAAGPENIQYF.

This chain connects TRBV19 to TRBJ2-3; the D gene is possibly TRBD2 (6 bases). The CDR3 is 13 amino acids. Germline assignment: CDR1 LNHDA and CDR2 SQIVND (reference sequence). V lost 7 bases to trimming and J lost 1 base, with 9 bases between them. The DNA for the CDR3 is TGTGCCAGTATGGGCGGGGGCACAGATACGCAGTATTTT. It codes for CASMGGGTDTQYF.

This chain connects TRBV24-1 to TRBJ1-2; D unclear. The CDR3 is made up of 12 amino acids. The ends were cut back, 5 bases at V and 2 bases at J, with 5 bases in the middle. The germline CDR1 and CDR2 sequences are KGHDR and SFDVKD. The CDR3 reads CATSVGNYGYTF. The CDR3 bases are TGTGCCACCAGTGTCGGGAACTATGGCTACACCTTC.

J is TRBJ2-7 and V is TRBV6-5; D call uncertain. CDR3 length: 15 amino acids. Germline V lookup: CDR1 MNHEY, CDR2 SVGAGI. Deletions cut 0 bases from V and 2 bases from J, with 11 bases between. The CDR3 DNA reads TGTGCCAGCAGTTACTCCCACGGTTCGGCCTACGAGCAGTACTTC. Residues: CASSYSHGSAYEQYF.

The V gene is TRBV6-6, the J gene TRBJ2-7; 8 nucleotides line up with TRBD2. The CDR3 sequence is 14 residues long. With 6 bases clipped from V and 2 bases from J, the junction kept 6 bases outside the gene matches. CDR1 and CDR2 from the germline V gene are MNHNY and SVGAGI (reference sequence). The CDR3 is CASRPGLGAYEQYF. The CDR3, as DNA: TGTGCCAGCAGGCCGGGACTAGGGGCCTACGAGCAGTACTTC.

The V gene is TRBV5-4, the J gene TRBJ2-7, with 9 bases identical to TRBD2. The germline V gene encodes CDR1 SGHNT and CDR2 YYREEE (reference sequence). This CDR3 spans 17 amino acids. V shed 0 bases, J shed 2 bases, and the junction held 9 bases outside the gene matches. CDR3 in DNA: TGTGCCAGCAGCTTGGGAGGGGGTAGCGGGAGCCCCTACGAGCAGTACTTC. Amino acid sequence: CASSLGGGSGSPYEQYF.

The chain couples TRBV7-9 to TRBJ1-1; a possible D gene is TRBD1 (5 bases). This CDR3 is built from 15 residues. Germline loops: CDR1 SEHNR, CDR2 FQNEAQ (reference sequence). V was pared by 1 base and J by 3 bases, with 12 bases between. CDR3 in DNA: TGTGCCAGCAGCTTAGGCCCAGGAGGGGACACTGAAGCTTTCTTT. It is translated as CASSLGPGGDTEAFF.

In nucleotides, the CDR3 is TGTGCCACCAGTGATTTGGGTTTAGGGGGAGGGCCAACGGTGCGCAATGAGCAGTTCTTC. Translated, it gives CATSDLGLGGGPTVRNEQFF. V usage is TRBV24-1 and J usage is TRBJ2-1, with D possibly matching TRBD2 (7 bases). CDR1 and CDR2 (germline): KGHDR, SFDVKD. The CDR3 runs 20 residues. V shed 0 bases and J shed 6 bases, with 26 bases lying between them.

This clone was seen more than once but under ten times. The rearrangement links TRBV5-6 to TRBJ1-2; 10 bases match TRBD1. Trimming cost V 7 bases and J 3 bases; bases outside gene matches: 6. The length of the CDR3 is 14 residues. Germline V lookup: CDR1 SGHDT, CDR2 YYEEEE. The CDR3 DNA reads TGTGCCAGCGGCCAAGGACAGGGGGACTATGGCTACACCTTC. Translation gives CASGQGQGDYGYTF.

This chain links TRBV30 with TRBJ2-1; 7 positions agree with TRBD1. Germline V CDR1 and CDR2: GTSNPN, SVGIG (reference sequence). J lost 8 bases, V lost 6 bases, and 10 bases had no gene match. CDR3 length: 13 amino acids. CDR3 amino acids: CACVTQGVHEQFF. The CDR3 nucleotides read TGTGCCTGCGTTACTCAGGGGGTCCATGAGCAGTTCTTC.

V and J are TRBV24-1 and TRBJ2-3; D remains unclear. Germline V gene sequence: CDR1 KGHDR, CDR2 SFDVKD. The germline V and J ends were trimmed by 5 bases and 2 bases, with 10 bases remaining between them. This CDR3 has 14 residues. CDR3 protein: CATSVGLFTDTQYF. The CDR3 DNA reads TGTGCCACCAGTGTTGGGCTGTTCACAGATACGCAGTATTTT.

The chain has TRBV7-6 and TRBJ2-3; 8 nucleotides match TRBD2. This CDR3 has 16 amino acids. The V and J ends lost 5 bases and 4 bases, in that order; junction bases with no gene match: 11. Germline CDR1 is SGHVS and CDR2 is FNYEAQ. The CDR3 DNA is TGTGCCAGCAGCCCTTCGGGTAGCGGGATGGCAGATACGCAGTATTTT. This sequence encodes CASSPSGSGMADTQYF.

The V and J genes are TRBV3-1 (or the pseudogene TRBV3-2) and TRBJ1-1; D call uncertain. V was shortened by 1 base and J by 0 bases, with 6 bases between the two germline ends. Germline CDR1 reads LGHDT; CDR2 reads YNNKEL (reference sequence). The CDR3 sequence is 14 residues long. This chain's CDR3 is CASSQGLVNTEAFF. As DNA, the CDR3 is TGTGCCAGCAGCCAAGGTCTCGTGAACACTGAAGCTTTCTTT.